The T cell receptor (beta chain) described here comes from a study of human T cells and chemical hapten exposure (dated by TCRdb to about 2021). Regarding the research as a whole: Libraries were pooled for sequencing, and per-sample TCR yields varied mainly because of small differences in library volumes within the pool. Peripheral blood TCR repertoire changes were tracked in vivo in alopecia patients during primary and secondary sensitization to the hapten diphenylcyclopropenone (DPC). From each blood RNA sample, both TCR alpha and TCR beta chains were sequenced. Overall study outcomes, separate from this receptor: Repeated subsampling changed both the strength of the expansion versus patch-test correlation and the threshold at which that correlation became significant. DPC sensitization did not change how many TCRs were above 1 in 1000 frequency, and no evidence was found of alterations in global repertoire structure.

This clonotype was observed a handful of times. Its antigen is unknown. Base qualities were left out, and no much larger clone turns up one base away. The sample's time point label, in plain terms: healthy volunteer bleed at 2 weeks. Total RNA was extracted from unfractionated whole blood that had been collected in Tempus Blood RNA tubes. A handful of healthy volunteers acted as controls for TCR sequencing and had blood drawn at day 0, 2 weeks and 6 weeks. Unmatched junction bases come to 5, with V trimmed by 3 bases and J by 5 bases. Including the terminal cysteine and phenylalanine, the CDR3 comprises 14 residues. Only CDR3 DNA is held: 42 bases, read in frame from base 1. The library was made by RACE. The sample was run on a NextSeq 500. Library preparation attached unique molecular identifiers to individual cDNA molecules for quantitative, reproducible TCR counting. Under the source paper's analysis protocol: A median of about 89,000 TCRs per sample was observed, with a range of roughly 23,224 to 700,000. The Decombinator software suite was used to annotate V, J and CDR3 in the TCR reads. Every sample was subsampled to the same number of TCRs (28,000) for the PS versus PT1 abundance plots. Expanded TCRs were defined as absent before sensitization and observed at least eight times at the 2-week time point. The public reads were reprocessed in TCRdb via fastp at Q25 and MiXCR, keeping in-frame beta chains. Every entry covers one CDR3 protein and lists the most common genes and DNA from its rows. The authors' filters were not applied to this entry. The sample contains some 93,000 distinct CDR3 sequences, approximately 10% of them found a single time. About 3% of the sample is in the top ten clones.

This sequence uses TRBV12-3 or TRBV12-4 and TRBJ2-7; 9 junctional bases match TRBD1. Sequenced: whole blood. The sequence was collected from a female donor in good health. Some clones in this sample may be carry-over from other donors' samples. The CDR3 reads CASSFGTGLDEQYF. The nucleotide sequence reads as follows: TGTGCCAGCAGTTTCGGGACAGGGCTAGACGAGCAGTACTTC.